The 16 T cell receptor beta chains reported below all come from one sample, sequenced in a study of radiotherapy plus CTLA-4 blockade in lung cancer. The data were produced by immunoSEQ multiplex PCR, yet TCRdb's version contains in-frame clones alone and is incomplete. This table holds more than 80,000 clones, approximately 87% found once. The sample consisted of peripheral blood, taken from a patient treated with radiotherapy plus ipilimumab. These receptor sequences come from a human donor with non-small cell lung cancer that progressed on radiotherapy plus ipilimumab. Some clones in this sample may be carry-over from other donors' samples.

The genes are TRBV28 and TRBJ1-2, with TRBD1 identical over 9 bases. Germline V lookup: CDR1 MDHEN, CDR2 SYDVKM. The CDR3 has 17 amino acids. V shed 0 bases and J 4 bases; nucleotides not matched to a gene: 9. The CDR3 coding sequence is TGTGCCAGCAGTTTATGGGCCGGAGGGACAGGGTCCTATGGCTACACCTTC. Translating it yields CASSLWAGGTGSYGYTF.

The rearrangement links TRBV21-1 to TRBJ1-1. TRBV21-1 has pseudogene status. The CDR3 has 14 residues. In nucleotides, the CDR3 is TGTGCCAGCAGCAAAGGGGGAGAGAACACTGAAGCTTTCTTT. Encoded protein: CASSKGGENTEAFF.

The rearrangement uses TRBV7-9 and TRBJ2-5; 10 bases line up with TRBD2. Per germline, CDR1 SEHNR and CDR2 FQNEAQ (reference sequence). V shed 1 base, J shed 4 bases, and the junction held 3 bases outside the gene matches. This CDR3 is built from 15 residues. The CDR3 DNA reads as TGTGCCAGCAGCTTAGTCCTAGCGGGGGTAGAGACCCAGTACTTC. Its protein product is CASSLVLAGVETQYF.

This clone was observed once. The V gene is TRBV7-2, the J gene TRBJ2-3, with a weak D call TRBD2 (6 bases). Germline CDR1 and CDR2: SGHTA and FQGNSA. V was cut by 0 bases and J by 4 bases, with 17 bases left in between. This CDR3 has 17 residues. The CDR3, as DNA: TGTGCCAGCAGCTTAGCGGGTAGCGGCCCGGCGGCAGATACGCAGTATTTT. Protein sequence: CASSLAGSGPAADTQYF.

The V call is TRBV5-4, the J call TRBJ2-3; D is possibly TRBD2 (6 bases). This CDR3 spans 15 amino acids. The germline V gene encodes CDR1 SGHNT and CDR2 YYREEE (reference sequence). Deletions cut 2 bases from V and 2 bases from J, with 12 bases between. Written as DNA, the CDR3 is TGTGCCAGCAGCTTTAGGCGGGGCAACACAGATACGCAGTATTTT. It codes for CASSFRRGNTDTQYF. Variable domain in full (rest from reference TRBV5-4 and TRBJ2-3): ETGVTQSPTHLIKTRGQQVTLRCSSQSGHNTVSWYQQALGQGPQFIFQYYREEENGRGNFPPRFSGLQFPNYSSELNVNALELDDSALYLCASSFRRGNTDTQYFGPGTRLTVL.

This chain links TRBV9 with TRBJ2-1; 9 bases align to TRBD2. Germline lookup yields CDR1 SGDLS and CDR2 YYNGEE. The CDR3 length is 17 residues. The V gene end was trimmed by 4 bases and the J gene end by 8 bases; junction bases not matched to a gene: 16. The CDR3 spells CASSPPSAAGGFDEQFF. The CDR3 DNA is TGTGCCAGCAGCCCCCCCTCAGCAGCGGGGGGTTTCGATGAGCAGTTCTTC.

This chain links TRBV7-9 with TRBJ1-6; D is unclear. The V end lost 1 base, the J end lost 11 bases, and 3 bases lay between the germline ends. Per the germline V gene, CDR1 is SEHNR and CDR2 is FQNEAQ (reference sequence). The CDR3 runs 11 residues. This chain's CDR3 is CASSLDTPLHF. CDR3 nucleotide sequence: TGTGCCAGCAGCTTAGATACACCCCTCCACTTT. Supplemented by reference TRBV7-9 and TRBJ1-6, the full variable domain reads DTGVSQNPRHKITKRGQNVTFRCDPISEHNRLYWYRQTLGQGPEFLTYFQNEAQLEKSRLLSDRFSAERPKGSFSTLEIQRTEQGDSAMYLCASSLDTPLHFGNGTRLTVT.

The chain has TRBV5-1 and TRBJ2-7; 7 bases match TRBD1. J lost 6 bases, V lost 2 bases, and 17 bases had no gene match. Germline CDR1 and CDR2: SGHRS and YFSETQ. This CDR3 is built from 17 residues. CDR3 nucleotide sequence: TGCGCCAGCAGCTTAACCGGGACAGAACTCCTGAGGGGCGAGCAGTACTTC. It encodes CASSLTGTELLRGEQYF.

The chain has TRBV7-9 and TRBJ1-2; no clear D gene. This CDR3 region has 15 residues. V was clipped by 0 bases and J by 4 bases, with 12 bases between them. CDR1 and CDR2 (germline): SEHNR, FQNEAQ (reference sequence). The CDR3 reads CASSLARPDSYGYTF. The CDR3 DNA reads TGTGCCAGCAGCTTAGCGAGGCCAGACTCCTATGGCTACACCTTC.

The rearrangement links TRBV7-9 to TRBJ1-6, with D maybe TRBD1 (5 bases). Trimming removed 1 base from V and 5 bases from J, with 15 bases in between. This CDR3 comprises 17 residues. CDR1 and CDR2 from the germline V gene are SEHNR and FQNEAQ (reference sequence). CDR3 in amino acids: CASSLVWTWGDNSPLHF. CDR3 nucleotides: TGTGCCAGCAGCTTAGTTTGGACTTGGGGCGATAATTCACCCCTCCACTTT.

This clone has just a few counts. V gene TRBV6-1 combines with J gene TRBJ2-3; D is unresolved. V lost 6 bases, J lost 3 bases, and 10 bases lay in between. This CDR3 has 13 residues. Germline CDR1 and CDR2: MNHNS and SASEGT. CDR3 coding DNA: TGTGCCAGCAGCGAAAAGGCTACAGATACGCAGTATTTT. Encoded protein: CASSEKATDTQYF.

V is TRBV5-4 and J is TRBJ1-1; unclear D gene. Deletions cut 0 bases from V and 0 bases from J, with 15 bases between. The CDR3 extends over 17 amino acids. Germline CDR1 reads SGHNT; CDR2 reads YYREEE (reference sequence). The CDR3 DNA is TGTGCCAGCAGCTTGGAGCGTAGGCAGCGATTGAACACTGAAGCTTTCTTT. Residues: CASSLERRQRLNTEAFF.

Regarding this clone: The germline gene is not matched at one end of the junction; a read error may be the cause. V is TRBV7-9 and J is TRBJ2-1, with no clear D. CDR1 and CDR2 from the germline V gene are SEHNR and FQNEAQ (reference sequence). This CDR3 region has 13 residues. CDR3 bases: TGTGCCAGCAGCTTTTTTAGTGTGGATGAGCAGCTCTTC. It is translated as CASSFFSVDEQLF.

The chain employs TRBV7-9 and TRBJ1-1; TRBD1 is a possible D gene (5 bases). This CDR3 comprises 13 residues. Trimming left V 5 bases short and J 7 bases short, with 14 bases between. Germline V gene sequence: CDR1 SEHNR, CDR2 FQNEAQ (reference sequence). The CDR3 sequence is CASSPAAGLEAFF. CDR3 coding DNA: TGTGCCAGCAGCCCCGCGGCAGGGCTTGAAGCTTTCTTT.

The V call is TRBV5-1, the J call TRBJ1-1; D perhaps matches TRBD1 (6 bases). Trimming took 0 bases from V and 4 from J, leaving 19 bases between them. CDR1 and CDR2 from the germline V gene are SGHRS and YFSETQ. This CDR3 spans 17 amino acids. The CDR3 here is CASSLAKGGHGTTEAFF. CDR3 sequence (DNA): TGCGCCAGCAGCTTGGCCAAGGGGGGGCATGGTACCACTGAAGCTTTCTTT.

CDR3 sequence: CASSATGGNEKLFF. The CDR3 nucleotides are TGTGCCAGCAGCGCGACAGGGGGGAATGAAAAACTGTTTTTT. V gene TRBV9 combines with J gene TRBJ1-4; TRBD1 matches at 9 bases. CDR3 size: 14 residues. The trim removed 3 bases at V and 5 bases at J, leaving 2 bases unmatched. The germline CDR1 and CDR2 sequences are SGDLS and YYNGEE. The whole variable domain, filled in from reference TRBV9 and TRBJ1-4, reads DSGVTQTPKHLITATGQRVTLRCSPRSGDLSVYWYQQSLDQGLQFLIQYYNGEERAKGNILERFSAQQFPDLHSELNLSSLELGDSALYFCASSATGGNEKLFFGSGTQLSVL.